Following are 23 T cell receptor beta chains from one sample sequenced in a study of beta chain features in type 1 diabetes (dated 2018 in TCRdb). What the work shows at the level of the full study, not this receptor alone: Type 1 diabetes patients showed a moderate but significant shortening of TCRB CDR3 length in all four CD4+ subsets.

The library was produced with the immunoSEQ multiplex PCR assay. The High Capacity cDNA Reverse Transcription Kit was used to reverse transcribe all of the isolated RNA, meaning that expressed TCRB transcripts were what got sequenced. TCRdb provides this immuneACCESS table in a form limited to in-frame rearrangements. Some clones are lacking; in checked studies, under half of them reflect an unresolved V gene, and why the rest are absent is not known. In all, the sample holds about 360,000 clones, and roughly an eighth of those were seen once. The top ten hold around 0.01% of the sample. The antigens for these receptors are not known. The sequenced sample was naive CD4+ T cells from blood. What the cell subset or site label conveys for this sample: true naive CD4+ T cells. These receptors originate from a woman between 18 and 29 years old with type 1 diabetes.

This sequence joins TRBV18 and TRBJ2-3, with 12 bases fitting TRBD2. V was clipped by 4 bases and J by 0 bases; unmatched bases: 8. The CDR3 covers 18 residues. Germline-derived CDR1 and CDR2 are KGHSH and LQKENI. CDR3 nucleotides: TGTGCCAGCTCACTAAGTACCGGACTAGCGGGAAGCACAGATACGCAGTATTTT. Protein: CASSLSTGLAGSTDTQYF.

The V gene is TRBV5-1, the J gene TRBJ1-2; D is ambiguous. The CDR3 is 14 amino acids. The V gene's germline CDR1 is SGHRS and CDR2 YFSETQ. With 2 bases removed from V and 0 bases from J, the gap between germline ends came to 8 bases. The CDR3 here is CASSFGDTNYGYTF. The CDR3 region has the DNA TGCGCCAGCAGCTTCGGAGATACTAACTATGGCTACACCTTC.

This clone was found a few times. The genes are TRBV29-1 and TRBJ2-2; possibly TRBD1 for D (6 bases). Trimming removed 2 bases from V and 6 bases from J, with 10 bases in between. CDR3 length: 13 residues. Germline V CDR1 and CDR2: SQVTM, ANQGSEA. In DNA form, the CDR3 reads TGCAGCGTTGAACGGACAGAGGCCGGGGAGCTGTTTTTT. Protein sequence: CSVERTEAGELFF.

The chain recombines TRBV30 with TRBJ2-2; a possible D gene is TRBD1 (6 bases). V was clipped by 4 bases and J by 4 bases, with 13 bases between them. CDR3 size: 14 residues. The germline gives CDR1 GTSNPN, CDR2 SVGIG (reference sequence). The CDR3 DNA sequence: TGTGCCTGGAAGGGGGAGATGGGCACCGGGGAGCTGTTTTTT. This encodes CAWKGEMGTGELFF.

This chain links TRBV28 with TRBJ2-7; the D gene is possibly TRBD1 (5 bases). Trimming shortened V by 2 bases and J by 0 bases, and 11 bases separated the two germline ends. The CDR3 runs to 15 residues. CDR1 is MDHEN and CDR2 is SYDVKM in the germline V gene. The CDR3 nucleotides read TGTGCCAGCAGTTTAGGGGCAGGCTACTCCTACGAGCAGTACTTC. Translated, it gives CASSLGAGYSYEQYF.

The chain recombines TRBV29-1 with TRBJ1-5; 9 bases agree with TRBD1. Germline values: CDR1 SQVTM, CDR2 ANQGSEA. After removal of 6 bases from V and 7 bases from J, the junction contained 7 bases not matched to a gene. The CDR3 sequence is 13 residues long. The CDR3 coding sequence is TGCAGCGTGCAGGGACAGGGAGACCAGCCCCAGCATTTT. This codes for CSVQGQGDQPQHF. Supplemented by reference TRBV29-1 and TRBJ1-5, the full variable domain reads SAVISQKPSRDICQRGTSLTIQCQVDSQVTMMFWYRQQPGQSLTLIATANQGSEATYESGFVIDKFPISRPNLTFSTLTVSNMSPEDSSIYLCSVQGQGDQPQHFGDGTRLSIL.

The rearrangement uses TRBV2 and TRBJ2-1; maybe TRBD1 (6 bases). V gave up 8 bases and J gave up 4 bases, with 9 bases separating them. Germline V lookup: CDR1 SNHLY, CDR2 FYNNEI. The CDR3 loop spans 12 amino acids. In nucleotides, the CDR3 is TGTGCCAGCCAACAGGGTTACAATGAGCAGTTCTTC. Translation: CASQQGYNEQFF.

The chain uses TRBV29-1 and TRBJ2-3, with D perhaps matching TRBD1 (6 bases). Germline V gene lookup returns CDR1 SQVTM and CDR2 ANQGSEA. The V and J ends lost 4 bases and 3 bases respectively, with 14 bases between them. This CDR3 has 14 residues. The CDR3: CSVVARGRTDTQYF. The CDR3 DNA sequence: TGCAGCGTTGTCGCCAGGGGACGGACAGATACGCAGTATTTT.

V is TRBV4-2 and J is TRBJ2-7, with TRBD1 matching 7 bases. Germline V gene data show CDR1 as LGHNA and CDR2 as YNFKEQ. Trimming at V came to 4 bases and at J to 4 bases, leaving 7 bases not matched to a gene. This CDR3 has 14 residues. The CDR3 loop reads CASSRRGSVYEQYF. For the CDR3, the DNA is TGTGCCAGCAGCCGCAGGGGGTCTGTGTACGAGCAGTACTTC.

The chain links TRBV28 to TRBJ1-2; 9 bases fit TRBD1. With V trimmed by 6 bases and J by 7 bases, 9 bases remained unmatched. This CDR3 is built from 14 residues. Per the germline V gene, CDR1 is MDHEN and CDR2 is SYDVKM. CDR3 nucleotide sequence: TGTGCCAGCAGCCATGAACAGGGGGCAACTGGCTACACCTTC. Its protein product is CASSHEQGATGYTF.

This clone turned up a few times. The chain combines TRBV19 with TRBJ2-5, with D possibly matching TRBD1 (6 bases). This CDR3 region has 15 residues. Per germline, CDR1 LNHDA and CDR2 SQIVND (reference sequence). Trimming left V 6 bases short and J 0 bases short, with 14 bases between. The CDR3 DNA follows: TGTGCCAGTAGATCCGGGACACAATACCAAGAGACCCAGTACTTC. It codes for CASRSGTQYQETQYF.

This clone was picked up a small number of times. The chain links TRBV5-1 to TRBJ1-1, with 7 bases fitting TRBD1. CDR1 is SGHRS, CDR2 YFSETQ, per germline. The CDR3 extends over 15 amino acids. Losses at the gene ends were 4 bases for V and 0 bases for J; bases not matched to a gene: 6. The DNA of the CDR3 is TGCGCCAGCAGCAACAGACAGGGAATGAACACTGAAGCTTTCTTT. The encoded protein is CASSNRQGMNTEAFF.

The rearrangement links TRBV4-1 to TRBJ2-1; perhaps TRBD1 as D (6 bases). Per the germline V gene, CDR1 is MGHRA and CDR2 is YSYEKL. The CDR3 length is 19 residues. V gave up 0 bases and J gave up 4 bases, with 22 bases separating them. CDR3 coding DNA: TGCGCCAGCAGCCAAGATCCCACGGCAGGGGTCGCGAGGTACAATGAGCAGTTCTTC. This encodes CASSQDPTAGVARYNEQFF.

This clone was seen a handful of times. J is TRBJ2-1 and V is TRBV7-8; a weak D match, TRBD2 (5 bases). The CDR3 extends over 14 amino acids. Germline V gene sequence: CDR1 SGHVS, CDR2 FQNEAQ. The ends were cut back, 0 bases at V and 4 bases at J, with 7 bases in the middle. CDR3 residues: CASSLARTYNEQFF. The CDR3, as DNA: TGTGCCAGCAGCTTAGCTAGGACTTACAATGAGCAGTTCTTC.

This clone was detected a few times. The chain combines TRBV5-1 with TRBJ2-3, with D possibly TRBD2 on 5 matching bases. Trimming took off 4 bases at V and 4 bases at J, with 13 bases between the two ends. The CDR3 runs to 14 residues. Germline V gives CDR1 SGHRS, CDR2 YFSETQ. The DNA for the CDR3 is TGCGCCAGCAGCGCAGACTTCGGGGCAGATACGCAGTATTTT. It is translated as CASSADFGADTQYF.

This clone was counted only a few times. This chain joins TRBV5-4 and TRBJ2-7; D gene uncertain. The germline CDR1 and CDR2 sequences are SGHNT and YYREEE (reference sequence). V was pared by 4 bases and J by 3 bases, with 5 bases between. The CDR3 sequence is 11 residues long. DNA of the CDR3: TGTGCCAGCAGCCAAAACTACGAGCAGTACTTC. It specifies CASSQNYEQYF.

This clone has a handful of counts. The CDR3 here is CASSPMTGARGTEAFF. The CDR3 DNA is TGTGCCAGCTCACCTATGACAGGGGCAAGGGGCACTGAAGCTTTCTTT. J is TRBJ1-1 and V is TRBV18; TRBD1 matches at 8 bases. The CDR3 extends over 16 amino acids. V shed 3 bases and J 4 bases; nucleotides not matched to a gene: 10. Per germline, CDR1 KGHSH and CDR2 LQKENI.

The V call is TRBV28, the J call TRBJ1-2, with D tentatively TRBD1 (6 bases). The CDR3 consists of 13 residues. Deletions cut 5 bases from V and 8 bases from J, with 15 bases between. The germline V gene encodes CDR1 MDHEN and CDR2 SYDVKM. The DNA for the CDR3 is TGTGCCAGCAGTGATACAGGGTTACGGGGCTACACCTTC. It encodes CASSDTGLRGYTF.

V usage is TRBV5-1 and J usage is TRBJ2-5; 8 nucleotides align to TRBD2. The CDR3 consists of 13 residues. Germline V CDR1 and CDR2: SGHRS, YFSETQ. Trimming removed 7 bases from V and 3 bases from J; junction bases left unmatched: 5. The CDR3 reads CASSSGLKETQYF. The CDR3 coding sequence is TGCGCCAGCTCTAGCGGGCTGAAAGAGACCCAGTACTTC.

This chain uses TRBV11-3 with TRBJ2-5; TRBD1 aligns across 7 bases. Germline V lookup: CDR1 SGHNT, CDR2 YENEEA. This CDR3 region has 15 residues. The V and J ends lost 1 base and 5 bases, in that order; junction bases with no gene match: 7. CDR3 nucleotides: TGTGCCAGCAGCTTAGCCCTAGGGGGCCAGGAGACCCAGTACTTC. Amino acid sequence: CASSLALGGQETQYF. Full variable domain (missing parts from reference TRBV11-3 and TRBJ2-5): EAGVVQSPRYKIIEKKQPVAFWCNPISGHNTLYWYLQNLGQGPELLIRYENEEAVDDSQLPKDRFSAERLKGVDSTLKIQPAELGDSAVYLCASSLALGGQETQYFGPGTRLLVL.

The sample holds a few counts of this clone. This sample includes further DNA sequences coding for the same CDR3. This chain joins TRBV11-2 and TRBJ2-7; maybe TRBD1 (6 bases). Germline V gene sequence: CDR1 SGHAT, CDR2 FQNNGV. V was shortened by 4 bases and J by 4 bases, with 8 bases between the two germline ends. This CDR3 spans 12 amino acids. DNA for the CDR3: TGTGCCAGCAGCTCTCAGGGGTACGAGCAGTACTTC. Amino acids: CASSSQGYEQYF.

This clone was detected a few times. The rearrangement links TRBV6-6 to TRBJ2-7, with 9 bases identical to TRBD1. The length of the CDR3 is 14 residues. V was pared by 7 bases and J by 4 bases, with 8 bases of the junction left unmatched. Germline values: CDR1 MNHNY, CDR2 SVGAGI (reference sequence). The CDR3 DNA reads as TGTGCCAGCACCCTGGGACAGGGAACTTACGAGCAGTACTTC. It specifies CASTLGQGTYEQYF.

The CDR3 loop reads CATSSGQGYEQYF. The CDR3 region has the DNA TGTGCCACCAGCTCAGGACAGGGATACGAGCAGTACTTC. V gene TRBV15 combines with J gene TRBJ2-7; 8 bases agree with TRBD1. Unmatched junction bases numbered 4, after V lost 5 bases and J lost 4 bases. CDR1 and CDR2 from the germline V gene are LNHNV and YYDKDF (reference sequence). The CDR3 is 13 amino acids.